The rows below give T cell receptor beta chains drawn from one sample of a study of follicular helper T cells after annual influenza vaccination. The assay was immunoSEQ multiplex PCR, and TCRdb's table has in-frame clones only and misses some. This sample yields nearly 11,000 clones, of which about 82% are seen a single time; nearly 0.9% belongs to the top ten. The source material was CXCR5- memory CD4+ T cells sorted from blood, sampled 6 weeks after influenza vaccination. Receptor source: an adult who received the influenza vaccine. Both conserved end residues are part of each CDR3. Fields, in order: CDR3 DNA, CDR3 protein, D gene, clone size, J gene, V gene, CDR3 length. A D gene is named only where the DNA matches it firmly. The size entry is marked missing in some rows and otherwise reads once, few, many or a size class.

CDR3nt: TGTGCCAGCAGTTCCCCCGGGGGACTAGCGGGATTAAATGAGCAGTTCTTC
CDR3aa: CASSSPGGLAGLNEQFF
d_gene: TRBD2
abundance: .
j_gene: TRBJ2-1
v_gene: TRBV28
len: 17

CDR3nt: TGTGCCAGTAGTATGGATTGGGGGAAGGAAAAACTGTTTTTT
CDR3aa: CASSMDWGKEKLFF
d_gene: .
abundance: .
j_gene: TRBJ1-4
v_gene: TRBV19
len: 14

CDR3nt: TGTGCCAGCAGCCCCCCAAGTGGAGTGAGTACAGATACGCAGTATTTT
CDR3aa: CASSPPSGVSTDTQYF
d_gene: .
abundance: .
j_gene: TRBJ2-3
v_gene: TRBV9
len: 16

CDR3nt: TGTGCCAGCGGGATCCGGGGGAGCTCCTACAATGAGCAGTTCTTC
CDR3aa: CASGIRGSSYNEQFF
d_gene: .
abundance: .
j_gene: TRBJ2-1
v_gene: TRBV7-9
len: 15

CDR3nt: TGTGCCAGCAGTGAAGGAGGTCCAGAGTACGAGCAGTACTTC
CDR3aa: CASSEGGPEYEQYF
d_gene: .
abundance: .
j_gene: TRBJ2-7
v_gene: TRBV6-1
len: 14

CDR3nt: TGTGCCAGCAGCGCACTGGACAGGGGGTCGGGGAATGAGCAGTTCTTC
CDR3aa: CASSALDRGSGNEQFF
d_gene: TRBD1
abundance: .
j_gene: TRBJ2-1
v_gene: TRBV9
len: 16

CDR3nt: TGTGCCAGCAGCAAGATAACCTACAATGAGCAGTTCTTC
CDR3aa: CASSKITYNEQFF
d_gene: .
abundance: .
j_gene: TRBJ2-1
v_gene: TRBV9
len: 13

CDR3nt: TGTGCCACCCGACAGGGAGAAAAACTGTTTTTT
CDR3aa: CATRQGEKLFF
d_gene: TRBD1
abundance: .
j_gene: TRBJ1-4
v_gene: TRBV19
len: 11

CDR3nt: TGTGCCAGCAGCTGGACTAGCGGGACAGCCTACGAGCAGTACTTC
CDR3aa: CASSWTSGTAYEQYF
d_gene: TRBD2
abundance: .
j_gene: TRBJ2-7
v_gene: TRBV11-2
len: 15

CDR3nt: TGTGCCAGCAGCTTGGTTGTCCCCACCGTTGAAGCTTTCTTT
CDR3aa: CASSLVVPTVEAFF
d_gene: .
abundance: .
j_gene: TRBJ1-1
v_gene: TRBV5-5
len: 14

CDR3nt: TGTGCTAGTGGTTTAAACCTCGGGACAGGGATCTCTGGAAACACCATATATTTT
CDR3aa: CASGLNLGTGISGNTIYF
d_gene: TRBD1
abundance: .
j_gene: TRBJ1-3
v_gene: TRBV12-5
len: 18

CDR3nt: TGTGCCAGCAGCCCTCAGACAGTCTCCTACGAGCAGTACTTC
CDR3aa: CASSPQTVSYEQYF
d_gene: .
abundance: .
j_gene: TRBJ2-7
v_gene: TRBV7-9
len: 14

CDR3nt: TGTGCCAGCAGCCGCTGGGGGGGGAGCTCCTACAATGAGCAGTTCTTC
CDR3aa: CASSRWGGSSYNEQFF
d_gene: TRBD2
abundance: .
j_gene: TRBJ2-1
v_gene: TRBV27
len: 16

CDR3nt: TGTGCCAGCAGCTTCGCTCCGGGACAGGGGAATCAGCCCCAGCATTTT
CDR3aa: CASSFAPGQGNQPQHF
d_gene: TRBD1
abundance: .
j_gene: TRBJ1-5
v_gene: TRBV7-2
len: 16

CDR3nt: TGCGCCAGCAGCTTAAACCGAGCGCGAGGACGGGGGGAGACCCAGTACTTC
CDR3aa: CASSLNRARGRGETQYF
d_gene: .
abundance: .
j_gene: TRBJ2-5
v_gene: TRBV5-1
len: 17

CDR3nt: TGTGCCAGCAGCTTGAAAACGGGACAGGGTTACGAGCAGTACTTC
CDR3aa: CASSLKTGQGYEQYF
d_gene: TRBD1
abundance: .
j_gene: TRBJ2-7
v_gene: TRBV7-2
len: 15

CDR3nt: TGTGCCAGCAGCTTAAACAGTCTGAACACTGAAGCTTTCTTT
CDR3aa: CASSLNSLNTEAFF
d_gene: .
abundance: .
j_gene: TRBJ1-1
v_gene: TRBV7-2
len: 14

CDR3nt: TGTGCCAGCAGTCGCTCGATCTCTGGAAACACCATATATTTT
CDR3aa: CASSRSISGNTIYF
d_gene: .
abundance: .
j_gene: TRBJ1-3
v_gene: TRBV6-5
len: 14

CDR3nt: TGTGCCAGCAGTTACAGACAGGGGGCGGGTGAGCAGTACTTC
CDR3aa: CASSYRQGAGEQYF
d_gene: TRBD1
abundance: few
j_gene: TRBJ2-7
v_gene: TRBV6-6
len: 14

CDR3nt: TGTGCCAGCAGCTTCGGAACCTCTGGGGCCAACGTCCTGACTTTC
CDR3aa: CASSFGTSGANVLTF
d_gene: .
abundance: .
j_gene: TRBJ2-6
v_gene: TRBV5-4
len: 15

CDR3nt: TGTGCCAGCAGCTTACAAGGGACCAGATCCTACGAGCAGTACTTC
CDR3aa: CASSLQGTRSYEQYF
d_gene: .
abundance: .
j_gene: TRBJ2-7
v_gene: TRBV11-2
len: 15

CDR3nt: TGTGCCAGCAGCTTAAGAGGGTCGGGCAACTCCTACGAGCAGTACTTC
CDR3aa: CASSLRGSGNSYEQYF
d_gene: .
abundance: .
j_gene: TRBJ2-7
v_gene: TRBV5-6
len: 16

CDR3nt: TGTGCCAGCAGCGTAGGGACTAGCGGCTCCTACGAGCAGTACTTC
CDR3aa: CASSVGTSGSYEQYF
d_gene: TRBD2
abundance: .
j_gene: TRBJ2-7
v_gene: TRBV9
len: 15

CDR3nt: TGTGCCTGGAGTGTAACGGGCCCAGGGGAAGCTTTCTTT
CDR3aa: CAWSVTGPGEAFF
d_gene: .
abundance: .
j_gene: TRBJ1-1
v_gene: TRBV30
len: 13

CDR3nt: TGTGCCAGCAGCCCTCGGTACGGACAGCCGTCTAATTCACCCCTCCACTTT
CDR3aa: CASSPRYGQPSNSPLHF
d_gene: .
abundance: .
j_gene: TRBJ1-6
v_gene: TRBV7-2
len: 17

CDR3nt: TGTGCCAGCAGTTACTCCGGACAGGGGAACAATGAGCAGTTCTTC
CDR3aa: CASSYSGQGNNEQFF
d_gene: TRBD1
abundance: .
j_gene: TRBJ2-1
v_gene: TRBV6-6
len: 15

CDR3nt: TGTGCCATCAGTGAGGTTCGTGCACAGGGCTATGGCTACACCTTC
CDR3aa: CAISEVRAQGYGYTF
d_gene: .
abundance: .
j_gene: TRBJ1-2
v_gene: TRBV10-3
len: 15

CDR3nt: TGTGCCAGCAGTGACCTCCGTGCGGGCCGTAGCCCCTACGAGCAGTACTTC
CDR3aa: CASSDLRAGRSPYEQYF
d_gene: .
abundance: .
j_gene: TRBJ2-7
v_gene: TRBV25-1
len: 17

CDR3nt: TGTGCCAGCTCAACGGCTAGCGGAAGCTTTAGCACAGATACGCAGTATTTT
CDR3aa: CASSTASGSFSTDTQYF
d_gene: TRBD2
abundance: .
j_gene: TRBJ2-3
v_gene: TRBV18
len: 17

CDR3nt: TGTGCCAGCAGCCAAAAAATGGGGGAGCTATCCTTGGGCTACACCTTC
CDR3aa: CASSQKMGELSLGYTF
d_gene: .
abundance: .
j_gene: TRBJ1-2
v_gene: TRBV4-2
len: 16

CDR3nt: TGCGCCAGCAGTGTGGGAGCGGTATACAATGAGCAGTTCTTC
CDR3aa: CASSVGAVYNEQFF
d_gene: .
abundance: .
j_gene: TRBJ2-1
v_gene: TRBV5-1
len: 14

CDR3nt: TGTGCCAGCAGCCTTCTTACTCGCACAGATACGCAGTATTTT
CDR3aa: CASSLLTRTDTQYF
d_gene: .
abundance: .
j_gene: TRBJ2-3
v_gene: TRBV28
len: 14

CDR3nt: TGTGCCAGCAGCCGGGGACAGGGTGCGGGTTTTGGCACCGGGGAGCTGTTTTTT
CDR3aa: CASSRGQGAGFGTGELFF
d_gene: TRBD1
abundance: .
j_gene: TRBJ2-2
v_gene: TRBV7-2
len: 18

CDR3nt: TGTGCCACCAGGACCGGGACAGGGCAATATGGCTACACCTTC
CDR3aa: CATRTGTGQYGYTF
d_gene: TRBD1
abundance: .
j_gene: TRBJ1-2
v_gene: TRBV27
len: 14

CDR3nt: TGTGCCAGCATTCGAGGGGGGAGCAATCAGCCCCAGCATTTT
CDR3aa: CASIRGGSNQPQHF
d_gene: .
abundance: .
j_gene: TRBJ1-5
v_gene: TRBV28
len: 14

CDR3nt: TGTGCCAGCACACAGTCCTACGAGCAGTACTTC
CDR3aa: CASTQSYEQYF
d_gene: .
abundance: .
j_gene: TRBJ2-7
v_gene: TRBV28
len: 11

CDR3nt: TGTGCCAGCAGCCCTCTCGGGACGCAAGAGACCCAGTACTTC
CDR3aa: CASSPLGTQETQYF
d_gene: .
abundance: .
j_gene: TRBJ2-5
v_gene: TRBV11-2
len: 14

CDR3nt: TGTGCCAGTAATGACAGGGGGGGTACCGGGGAGCTGTTTTTT
CDR3aa: CASNDRGGTGELFF
d_gene: TRBD1
abundance: .
j_gene: TRBJ2-2
v_gene: TRBV19
len: 14

CDR3nt: TGTGCCAGCAGCAAAAAGGGACTAGCGGGAGGGTACAATGAGCAGTTCTTC
CDR3aa: CASSKKGLAGGYNEQFF
d_gene: TRBD2
abundance: .
j_gene: TRBJ2-1
v_gene: TRBV7-8
len: 17

CDR3nt: TGTGCCAGCAGTTATGGGGGCTCCTACGAGCAGTACTTC
CDR3aa: CASSYGGSYEQYF
d_gene: .
abundance: .
j_gene: TRBJ2-7
v_gene: TRBV28
len: 13

CDR3nt: TGTGCCAGCAGCTTGTCGGGGACAGGGGCGTCTGGTCAGCCCCAGCATTTT
CDR3aa: CASSLSGTGASGQPQHF
d_gene: TRBD1
abundance: .
j_gene: TRBJ1-5
v_gene: TRBV5-5
len: 17

CDR3nt: TGTGCCAGCGTAGGACAGTTTAATGAAAAACTGTTTTTT
CDR3aa: CASVGQFNEKLFF
d_gene: .
abundance: .
j_gene: TRBJ1-4
v_gene: TRBV6-6
len: 13

CDR3nt: TGTGCCAGCAGCCACGGACTAGCGTACGTGGGAGAGACCCAGTACTTC
CDR3aa: CASSHGLAYVGETQYF
d_gene: TRBD2
abundance: .
j_gene: TRBJ2-5
v_gene: TRBV14
len: 16

CDR3nt: TGTGCCAGCAGCTCTAGGCCCACAGATACGCAGTATTTT
CDR3aa: CASSSRPTDTQYF
d_gene: .
abundance: .
j_gene: TRBJ2-3
v_gene: TRBV28
len: 13

CDR3nt: TGTGCCAGCAGTCCGGGACAGGGGGCTCGGACTGAAGCTTTCTTT
CDR3aa: CASSPGQGARTEAFF
d_gene: TRBD1
abundance: .
j_gene: TRBJ1-1
v_gene: TRBV6-1
len: 15

CDR3nt: TGTGCCAGCAGCTTGGCCATGGGCAGGGATAATTCACCCCTCCACTTT
CDR3aa: CASSLAMGRDNSPLHF
d_gene: .
abundance: few
j_gene: TRBJ1-6
v_gene: TRBV5-6
len: 16